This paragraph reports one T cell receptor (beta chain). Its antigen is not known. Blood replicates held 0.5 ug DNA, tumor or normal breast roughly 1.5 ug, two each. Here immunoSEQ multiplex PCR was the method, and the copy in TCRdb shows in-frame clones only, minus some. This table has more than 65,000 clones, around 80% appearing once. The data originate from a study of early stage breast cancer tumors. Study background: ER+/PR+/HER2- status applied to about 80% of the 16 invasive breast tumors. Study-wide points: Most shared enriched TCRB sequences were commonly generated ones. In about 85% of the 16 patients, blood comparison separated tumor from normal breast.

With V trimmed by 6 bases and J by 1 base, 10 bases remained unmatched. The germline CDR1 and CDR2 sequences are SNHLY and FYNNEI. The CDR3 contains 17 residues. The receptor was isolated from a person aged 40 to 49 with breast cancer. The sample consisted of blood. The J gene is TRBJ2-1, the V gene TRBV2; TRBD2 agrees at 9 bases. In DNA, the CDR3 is TGTGCCAGCAGCGCCCCGCGGGAGGGCCGTTCCTACAATGAGCAGTTCTTC. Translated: CASSAPREGRSYNEQFF.